A single sample gave rise to the 31 T cell receptor beta chains below, sequenced in a study of blood T cell repertoires in COVID-19. Profiling relied on immunoSEQ multiplex PCR, and the TCRdb table lists in-frame clones only, not all of them. Among 300,000 to 500,000 clones listed, roughly 88% were seen once. Source material: PBMCs or T cells enriched from blood (not recorded which). These receptors all stem from a woman aged 25 to 39 with acute COVID-19.

The CDR3 loop is CASSPDRPNYGYTF. The CDR3 DNA is TGTGCCAGCAGCCCGGACAGACCAAACTATGGCTACACCTTC. The chain recombines TRBV6-5 with TRBJ1-2; D may be TRBD1 (6 bases). The CDR3 totals 14 residues. The germline gives CDR1 MNHEY, CDR2 SVGAGI. V was shortened by 6 bases and J by 2 bases, with 13 bases between the two germline ends.

J is TRBJ2-7 and V is TRBV10-3; D is perhaps TRBD2 (6 bases). V lost 0 bases, J lost 6 bases, and 15 bases lay in between. Germline-derived CDR1 and CDR2 are ENHRY and SYGVKD. CDR3 length: 15 amino acids. The chain's CDR3 is CAISESAGLRGEQYF. In nucleotides, the CDR3 is TGTGCCATCAGTGAGTCAGCAGGACTAAGGGGCGAGCAGTACTTC.

V is TRBV12-5 and J is TRBJ2-2; D possibly corresponds to TRBD1 (6 bases). Germline values: CDR1 LGHNT, CDR2 FRNRAP. V gave up 4 bases and J gave up 6 bases, with 12 bases separating them. The CDR3 loop spans 14 amino acids. The DNA of the CDR3 is TGTGCTAGTGGTTATCCCACAGGGTCCGGGGAGCTGTTTTTT. Translating it yields CASGYPTGSGELFF. The full variable domain, rest sourced from reference TRBV12-5 and TRBJ2-2, is DARVTQTPRHKVTEMGQEVTMRCQPILGHNTVFWYRQTMMQGLELLAYFRNRAPLDDSGMPKDRFSAEMPDATLATLKIQPSEPRDSAVYFCASGYPTGSGELFFGEGSRLTVL.

The CDR3 nucleotides are TGTGCCAGCAGTTACCCCCTCGGGACAGGGGACTACGAGCAGTACTTC. Protein: CASSYPLGTGDYEQYF. This chain uses TRBV6-5 with TRBJ2-7; 10 bases are a match to TRBD1. From germline, CDR1 is MNHEY and CDR2 SVGAGI. V lost 2 bases to trimming and J lost 3 bases; unmatched junction nucleotides: 7. The CDR3 runs 16 residues.

V is TRBV6-1 and J is TRBJ2-7; 8 bases agree with TRBD2. This CDR3 comprises 15 residues. Germline loops: CDR1 MNHNS, CDR2 SASEGT. V shed 2 bases and J 2 bases; nucleotides not matched to a gene: 5. The CDR3 sequence: CASSESGGTPYEQYF. The CDR3 DNA reads TGTGCCAGCAGTGAAAGCGGGGGAACACCCTACGAGCAGTACTTC.

The chain joins TRBV6-6 to TRBJ1-6; D is unclear. CDR3 length: 15 residues. Trimming removed 5 bases at V and 7 bases at J, with 15 bases between. Germline V gene lookup returns CDR1 MNHNY and CDR2 SVGAGI (reference sequence). The CDR3: CASSPAGSPNSPLHF. The CDR3, as DNA: TGTGCCAGCAGTCCCGCGGGAAGCCCGAATTCACCCCTCCACTTT.

J is TRBJ2-5 and V is TRBV5-1, with 11 positions matching TRBD2. The germline CDR1 and CDR2 sequences are SGHRS and YFSETQ. This CDR3 has 16 amino acids. The junction had 13 bases not matched to a gene; V was cut back by 7 bases and J by 5 bases. CDR3 loop: CASAPLAGGLYETQYF. CDR3 DNA sequence: TGCGCCAGCGCCCCCCTAGCGGGGGGCTTATATGAGACCCAGTACTTC. The whole variable domain, filled in from reference TRBV5-1 and TRBJ2-5, reads KAGVTQTPRYLIKTRGQQVTLSCSPISGHRSVSWYQQTPGQGLQFLFEYFSETQRNKGNFPGRFSGRQFSNSRSEMNVSTLELGDSALYLCASAPLAGGLYETQYFGPGTRLLVL.

V is TRBV5-6 and J is TRBJ2-3; 9 bases align to TRBD1. The trim removed 5 bases at V and 6 bases at J, leaving 7 bases unmatched. The CDR3 sequence is 14 residues long. The germline CDR1 and CDR2 sequences are SGHDT and YYEEEE. The CDR3 DNA reads TGTGCCAGCAGTTTCGGACAGGGGAGTGATACGCAGTATTTT. It specifies CASSFGQGSDTQYF.

This clone was found once. This CDR3 reads CASWHPSTDTQYF. The DNA for the CDR3 is TGTGCCAGCTGGCACCCTAGCACAGATACGCAGTATTTT. V usage is TRBV3-1 (or the pseudogene TRBV3-2) and J usage is TRBJ2-3; D is uncertain. CDR1 is LGHDT and CDR2 is YNNKEL in the germline V gene (reference sequence). V was clipped by 8 bases and J by 0 bases, with 9 bases between them. This CDR3 is built from 13 residues.

This chain joins TRBV19 and TRBJ1-2, with D possibly being TRBD1 (5 bases). V lost 5 bases, J lost 8 bases, and 18 bases lay in between. The CDR3 runs to 14 residues. The germline V gene encodes CDR1 LNHDA and CDR2 SQIVND (reference sequence). The CDR3 reads CASSADRILWGYTF. CDR3 DNA: TGTGCCAGTAGTGCTGACAGAATCCTCTGGGGCTACACCTTC.

The gene calls are TRBV7-2 and TRBJ2-7, with a tentative D call TRBD1 (5 bases). The CDR3 sequence is 14 residues long. Trimming stripped 5 bases from V and 7 bases from J, with 18 bases between. Germline CDR1 and CDR2: SGHTA and FQGNSA. The CDR3 DNA reads TGTGCCAGCAGCACACCCTCCAGGGTTGGGGAGCAGTACTTC. Translating it yields CASSTPSRVGEQYF.

This sequence joins TRBV6-5 and TRBJ1-2; 7 bases are shared with TRBD1. Germline CDR1 MNHEY, CDR2 SVGAGI. Unmatched junction bases numbered 9, after V lost 7 bases and J lost 4 bases. This CDR3 has 14 residues. The CDR3 spells CASKTPGQSYGYTF. CDR3 bases: TGTGCCAGCAAGACACCGGGACAGAGCTATGGCTACACCTTC.

The chain recombines TRBV7-2 with TRBJ1-4; D ambiguous. V shed 5 bases and J shed 5 bases, with 21 bases lying between them. CDR1 and CDR2 from the germline V gene are SGHTA and FQGNSA. The CDR3 spans 17 residues. CDR3 sequence: CASSTQVVLNRNEKLFF. Written as DNA, the CDR3 is TGTGCCAGCAGCACCCAAGTAGTTTTGAACAGAAATGAAAAACTGTTTTTT.

The V and J genes are TRBV11-2 and TRBJ2-2; D might be TRBD2 (5 bases). V dropped 1 base and J dropped 5 bases, with 11 bases sitting between them. This CDR3 region has 15 residues. Germline CDR1 and CDR2: SGHAT and FQNNGV. In DNA form, the CDR3 reads TGTGCCAGCAGCTTAGTTGACTACGGGACCGGGGAGCTGTTTTTT. It yields the protein CASSLVDYGTGELFF.

This chain links TRBV7-8 with TRBJ2-7, with D possibly TRBD1 on 6 matching bases. Trimming pared 5 bases from V and 2 bases from J, leaving 13 bases between. Germline V lookup: CDR1 SGHVS, CDR2 FQNEAQ. The CDR3 has 14 amino acids. The CDR3: CASSDLTGPYEQYF. The CDR3 bases are TGTGCCAGCAGCGACCTGACAGGACCCTACGAGCAGTACTTC. The variable domain in full, with the rest retrieved from reference TRBV7-8 and TRBJ2-7, is GAGVSQSPRYKVAKRGQDVALRCDPISGHVSLFWYQQALGQGPEFLTYFQNEAQLDKSGLPSDRFFAERPEGSVSTLKIQRTQQEDSAVYLCASSDLTGPYEQYFGPGTRLTVT.

V is TRBV19 and J is TRBJ1-6; D remains unclear. CDR1 LNHDA and CDR2 SQIVND come from the germline V gene (reference sequence). CDR3 length: 15 residues. Trimming took off 6 bases at V and 5 bases at J, with 14 bases between the two ends. In nucleotides, the CDR3 is TGTGCCAGTAGAAAGTCAGGAATGGATAATTCACCCCTCCACTTT. Amino acid sequence: CASRKSGMDNSPLHF. The whole variable domain, remainder taken from reference TRBV19 and TRBJ1-6, is DGGITQSPKYLFRKEGQNVTLSCEQNLNHDAMYWYRQDPGQGLRLIYYSQIVNDFQKGDIAEGYSVSREKKESFPLTVTSAQKNPTAFYLCASRKSGMDNSPLHFGNGTRLTVT.

The gene calls are TRBV9 and TRBJ2-6; D perhaps matches TRBD2 (6 bases). Germline V CDR1 and CDR2: SGDLS, YYNGEE. This CDR3 comprises 15 residues. V lost 6 bases, J lost 0 bases, and 10 bases lay in between. The CDR3 protein is CASKGGASGANVLTF. The CDR3 coding sequence is TGTGCCAGCAAGGGCGGGGCCTCTGGGGCCAACGTCCTGACTTTC. The full variable domain, its missing parts supplied by reference TRBV9 and TRBJ2-6, is DSGVTQTPKHLITATGQRVTLRCSPRSGDLSVYWYQQSLDQGLQFLIQYYNGEERAKGNILERFSAQQFPDLHSELNLSSLELGDSALYFCASKGGASGANVLTFGAGSRLTVL.

This sequence joins TRBV14 and TRBJ1-4, with D possibly TRBD1 on 6 matching bases. The CDR3 length is 15 residues. V shed 4 bases and J shed 7 bases, with 16 bases lying between them. CDR1 and CDR2 (germline): SGHDN, FVKESK. As DNA, the CDR3 is TGTGCCAGCAGCCCCCTCGGGGGGGCTGGTGAAAAACTGTTTTTT. This codes for CASSPLGGAGEKLFF.

The chain combines TRBV5-4 with TRBJ1-4; 9 bases align to TRBD1. Germline trimming cut 4 bases from V and 8 bases from J; bases unmatched to any gene: 6. The CDR3 is 14 amino acids. Germline CDR1 is SGHNT and CDR2 is YYREEE (reference sequence). The CDR3 DNA reads TGTGCCAGCAGCCAACAGGGGGCAGGGGAAAAACTGTTTTTT. Translation gives CASSQQGAGEKLFF.

This clone was recorded only once. At the DNA level, this CDR3 is encoded by other sequences in the same sample as well. The chain combines TRBV7-9 with TRBJ1-1, with D unresolved. The germline CDR1 and CDR2 sequences are SEHNR and FQNEAQ (reference sequence). The CDR3 extends over 13 amino acids. Trimming took off 2 bases at V and 1 base at J, with 5 bases between the two ends. CDR3 amino acids: CASSLRENTEAFF. For the CDR3, the DNA is TGTGCCAGCAGCTTACGAGAGAACACTGAAGCTTTCTTT.

The J gene is TRBJ1-2, the V gene TRBV28, with TRBD1 identical over 9 bases. Germline V gene data show CDR1 as MDHEN and CDR2 as SYDVKM. V lost 5 bases to trimming and J lost 4 bases; unmatched junction nucleotides: 5. The CDR3 has 14 residues. The CDR3 loop is CASSPDRGIYGYTF. CDR3 DNA: TGTGCCAGCAGTCCGGACAGGGGAATCTATGGCTACACCTTC.

J is TRBJ1-6 and V is TRBV7-2, with TRBD1 identical over 9 bases. V dropped 5 bases and J dropped 9; count of bases not matched to a gene: 8. CDR1 is SGHTA, CDR2 FQGNSA, per germline. The CDR3 covers 15 residues. The CDR3 sequence: CASSPGQGLVSPLHF. CDR3 nucleotides: TGTGCCAGCAGCCCCGGACAGGGGCTGGTTTCACCCCTCCACTTT.

This clone was observed a single time. This chain connects TRBV5-1 to TRBJ2-6, with no clear D. CDR3 size: 16 residues. Germline lookup yields CDR1 SGHRS and CDR2 YFSETQ. Trimming took 0 bases from V and 2 from J, leaving 9 bases between them. Written as DNA, the CDR3 is TGCGCCAGCAGCTTGGTACGTTCAGCTGGGGCCAACGTCCTGACTTTC. Translated, it gives CASSLVRSAGANVLTF. The entire variable domain, with the rest obtained from reference TRBV5-1 and TRBJ2-6, is as follows: KAGVTQTPRYLIKTRGQQVTLSCSPISGHRSVSWYQQTPGQGLQFLFEYFSETQRNKGNFPGRFSGRQFSNSRSEMNVSTLELGDSALYLCASSLVRSAGANVLTFGAGSRLTVL.

V gene TRBV2 combines with J gene TRBJ1-6, with 7 bases identical to TRBD1. Germline V gives CDR1 SNHLY, CDR2 FYNNEI. This CDR3 contains 13 residues. The junction had 3 bases not matched to a gene; V was cut back by 6 bases and J by 7 bases. CDR3 in DNA: TGTGCCAGCAGGACAGGGTTCAATTCACCCCTCCACTTT. It is translated as CASRTGFNSPLHF.

This clone was seen more than once but under ten times. The chain links TRBV28 to TRBJ1-2, with TRBD1 identical over 10 bases. The V segment lost 6 bases and the J segment 8 bases; nucleotides outside the gene matches: 12. Germline V gives CDR1 MDHEN, CDR2 SYDVKM. The CDR3 contains 15 residues. The CDR3 sequence: CASSGTGVPLEGYTF. Written as DNA, the CDR3 is TGTGCCAGCAGCGGGACAGGGGTTCCCTTGGAGGGCTACACCTTC.

The V and J genes are TRBV5-1 and TRBJ1-4; 10 bases agree with TRBD1. The V gene's germline CDR1 is SGHRS and CDR2 YFSETQ. The V segment lost 2 bases and the J segment 10 bases; nucleotides outside the gene matches: 11. The CDR3 loop spans 16 amino acids. The CDR3 spells CASSFEYGTGEGKLFF. DNA for the CDR3: TGCGCCAGCAGCTTCGAATACGGGACAGGGGAAGGAAAACTGTTTTTT.

The gene calls are TRBV5-6 and TRBJ2-3; the match to TRBD2 covers 9 bases. This CDR3 is built from 15 residues. V lost 3 bases to trimming and J lost 4 bases; unmatched junction nucleotides: 6. Germline lookup yields CDR1 SGHDT and CDR2 YYEEEE. This CDR3 is CASSSGLAEADTQYF. DNA for the CDR3: TGTGCCAGCAGCTCGGGACTAGCTGAGGCAGATACGCAGTATTTT. Drawing the rest from reference TRBV5-6 and TRBJ2-3, the complete variable domain is DAGVTQSPTHLIKTRGQQVTLRCSPKSGHDTVSWYQQALGQGPQFIFQYYEEEERQRGNFPDRFSGHQFPNYSSELNVNALLLGDSALYLCASSSGLAEADTQYFGPGTRLTVL.

The genes are TRBV14 and TRBJ2-7, with a tentative D call TRBD1 (5 bases). This CDR3 has 18 amino acids. The V and J ends lost 0 bases and 3 bases respectively, with 21 bases between them. CDR1 is SGHDN and CDR2 is FVKESK in the germline V gene. CDR3 coding DNA: TGTGCCAGCAGCCAAGAGGGTCCAGGGCCCCCCTCGAGCTACGAGCAGTACTTC. Protein product: CASSQEGPGPPSSYEQYF.

This chain uses TRBV6-5 with TRBJ1-6; 9 positions agree with TRBD1. V shed 5 bases and J 5 bases; nucleotides not matched to a gene: 4. The CDR3 runs to 15 residues. Germline values: CDR1 MNHEY, CDR2 SVGAGI. The chain's CDR3 is CASSRTGADNSPLHF. CDR3 DNA: TGTGCCAGCAGTCGGACAGGGGCCGATAATTCACCCCTCCACTTT.

V usage is TRBV5-5 and J usage is TRBJ1-1; tentatively, D is TRBD1 (5 bases). The V gene lost 0 bases and the J gene lost 8 bases, with 8 bases spanning the gap. Germline values: CDR1 SGHKS, CDR2 YYEKEE (reference sequence). The CDR3 consists of 12 residues. The CDR3 region is CASSLATVEAFF. The CDR3, as DNA: TGTGCCAGCAGCTTGGCGACAGTGGAAGCTTTCTTT.

This rearrangement joins TRBV19 to TRBJ1-2, with 8 bases identical to TRBD1. The CDR3 has 14 residues. Germline CDR1 is LNHDA and CDR2 is SQIVND (reference sequence). Trimming cost V 1 base and J 7 bases; bases outside gene matches: 5. CDR3 in amino acids: CASSIVQGATGYTF. The CDR3, as DNA: TGTGCCAGTAGTATAGTCCAGGGGGCTACTGGCTACACCTTC.